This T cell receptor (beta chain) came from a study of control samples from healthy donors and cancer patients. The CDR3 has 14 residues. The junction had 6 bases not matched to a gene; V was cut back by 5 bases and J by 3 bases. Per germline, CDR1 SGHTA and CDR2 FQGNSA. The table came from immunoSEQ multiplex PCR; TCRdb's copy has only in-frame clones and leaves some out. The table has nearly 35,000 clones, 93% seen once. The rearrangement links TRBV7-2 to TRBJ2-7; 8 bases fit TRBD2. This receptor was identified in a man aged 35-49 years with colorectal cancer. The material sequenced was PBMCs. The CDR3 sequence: CASSHSGGYYEQYF. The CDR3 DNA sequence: TGTGCCAGCAGCCACAGCGGGGGTTACTACGAGCAGTACTTC.